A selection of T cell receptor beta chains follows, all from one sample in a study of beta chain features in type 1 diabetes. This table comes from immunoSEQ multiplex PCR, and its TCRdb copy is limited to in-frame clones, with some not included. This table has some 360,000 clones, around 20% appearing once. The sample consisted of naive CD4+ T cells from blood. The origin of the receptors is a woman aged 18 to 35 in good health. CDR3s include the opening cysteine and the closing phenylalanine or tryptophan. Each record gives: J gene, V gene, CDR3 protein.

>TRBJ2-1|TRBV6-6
CASSPQANEQFF
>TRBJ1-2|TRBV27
CASSLRGQAYGYTF
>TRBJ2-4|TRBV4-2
CASSQDTSGPLGDIQYF
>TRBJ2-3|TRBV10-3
CAIRAGGTDTQYF
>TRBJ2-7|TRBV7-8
CASREGAGNNYEQYF
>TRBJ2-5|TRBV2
CASSESRTGLVTQYF
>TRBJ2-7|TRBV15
CATSVRTGGHYEQYF
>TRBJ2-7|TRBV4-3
CASSQESSREQYF
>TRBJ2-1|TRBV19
CAIRRTSGEEEQFF
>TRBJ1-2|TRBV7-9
CASTSRYGYTF
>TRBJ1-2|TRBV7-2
CASSDGQGFYGYTF
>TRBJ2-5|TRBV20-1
CSALSETQYF
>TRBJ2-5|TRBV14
CASSQWTGEETQYF
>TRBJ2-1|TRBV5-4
CASSLDGTSGPNEQFF
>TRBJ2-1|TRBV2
CASSEVGQGQFF
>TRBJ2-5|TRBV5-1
CASSLGLARETQYF
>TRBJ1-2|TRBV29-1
CSVERRGYVNYGYTF
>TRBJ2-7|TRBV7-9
CASSLDTGTEQYF
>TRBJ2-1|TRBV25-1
CASSWTSGPNEQFF
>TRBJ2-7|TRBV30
CAGTGGPYEQYF
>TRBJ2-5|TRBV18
CASSPDRGRETQYF
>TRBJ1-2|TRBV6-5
CASSSPGQGNYGYTF
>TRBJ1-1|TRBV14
CASRTGGHTEAFF
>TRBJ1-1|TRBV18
CASSQGTATLEAFF
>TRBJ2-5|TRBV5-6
CASSLVAPRTQYF
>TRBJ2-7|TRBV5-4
CASSLTGASVEQYF
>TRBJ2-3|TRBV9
CASSSLGGAADTQYF
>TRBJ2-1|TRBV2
CASRVYSGPNNEQFF
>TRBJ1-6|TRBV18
CASSLGPTGFTSPLHF
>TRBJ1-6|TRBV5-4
CASSLRDRERSPLHF
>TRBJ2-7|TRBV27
CASSPRGQRTYEQYF
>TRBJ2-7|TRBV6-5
CASSRTSGRLYEQYF
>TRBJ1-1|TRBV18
CASSPNKNGGTEAFF
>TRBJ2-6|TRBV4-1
CASSPWDRFRRGANVLTF
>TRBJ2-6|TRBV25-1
CASSELIGTSGANVLTF
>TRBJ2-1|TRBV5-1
CASSSGTLAGAYNEQFF